This record concerns one T cell receptor (beta chain) sequence. Its matching antigen is unknown. The data stem from a study of CD8+CD57+ T cells in acquired aplastic anemia. Study-level findings and limits: Some 31 sequences, all CD8+ CDR3, were shared between patients and controls.

Genomic DNA served as template for TCR beta VDJ and CDR3 profiling. TCRdb fed the reads into MiXCR, producing one record per CDR3 protein. The sample shows about 160,000 distinct CDR3 sequences, around half of them seen only once. Patients included in sequencing had previously demonstrated CD8+CD57+ cell expansion by flow cytometry. Every one of the patients had aplastic anemia (severe, acquired). After removal of 4 bases from V and 3 bases from J, the junction contained 11 bases not matched to a gene. The CDR3 extends over 16 amino acids. Germline V gene lookup returns CDR1 SGHAT and CDR2 FQNNGV. Sequencing was carried out using sorted CD4+, CD8+, or CD8+CD57+ T cells (not recorded which) from PBMCs. This clonotype originated in a human donor with aplastic anemia. The rearrangement links TRBV11-2 to TRBJ2-7; 8 bases fit TRBD2. In nucleotides, the CDR3 is TGTGCCAGCAGCTCCCGGGGAGCGGGAGATCGCTACGAGCAGTACTTC. It yields the protein CASSSRGAGDRYEQYF.